The TCR beta chain under discussion was sequenced for a study of blood T cell repertoires in COVID-19. The overall study: PBMCs, B-cell-depleted T cells, or T cells were the source of the cDNA or gDNA that made up the material.

Clones were read by immunoSEQ multiplex PCR, and TCRdb kept only the in-frame ones, dropping some. The sample yields around 130,000 clones, around four fifths seen once. The sample comprised peripheral blood. This receptor was taken from a human donor in a cohort sampled during active COVID-19.

For the CDR3, the DNA is TGTGCCAGCATGGACAGGGTCCACGAGCAGTACTTC. Translated: CASMDRVHEQYF. J is TRBJ2-7 and V is TRBV5-5, with 8 bases matching TRBD1. Trimming removed 6 bases from V and 5 bases from J; junction bases left unmatched: 4. The germline V gene encodes CDR1 SGHKS and CDR2 YYEKEE (reference sequence). The length of the CDR3 is 12 residues. Full variable domain (remainder filled in from reference TRBV5-5 and TRBJ2-7): DAGVTQSPTHLIKTRGQQVTLRCSPISGHKSVSWYQQVLGQGPQFIFQYYEKEERGRGNFPDRFSARQFPNYSSELNVNALLLGDSALYLCASMDRVHEQYFGPGTRLTVT.